This entry is about one TCR beta chain. No cognate antigen has been identified for it. No clone much larger than this one lies a single base away; base qualities are absent. CD8 naive samples were CD45RO-negative cells positively selected for CCR7, giving a CD45RA+CCR7+ population that excluded TemRA cells. Donors were healthy HIV-negative adults with no recently reported acute infections or vaccinations. Only Caucasian adults living in Nashville, Tennessee, USA were represented among the donors. Blood was collected by leukapheresis, and PBMCs were isolated by Ficoll-Histopaque density gradient centrifugation and then cryopreserved in liquid nitrogen vapor phase. Analytical flow cytometry was used to check the purity and quantity of every magnetically sorted T cell population. Genomic DNA was isolated from each sorted fraction and quantified by UV absorbance on a Nanodrop 2000c. Using the deep immunoSEQ assay, multiplex PCR amplified TCR CDR3 regions from genomic DNA. Genomic DNA extracted from each cell subset was distributed evenly over all wells of several immunoSEQ 96-well plates, and each plate served as one replicate. For sorted subsets, roughly 190 ng of genomic DNA, equivalent to tens of thousands of T cell genomes, went into each replicate PCR. Purified libraries were quantified with a Qubit 3.0 fluorometer, sized on a Bioanalyzer 2100, and re-quantified with the KAPA Library Quantification kit. Every immunoSEQ 96-well plate was sequenced on a separate single-read 150-cycle Illumina NextSeq 550 flow cell. From the authors' description of their analysis: Because the immunoSEQ output held only junctional sequences and lacked quality scores, the filtering could not match the filtering applied to full-length reads. To assign V/J genes and CDR3, sequences were annotated against IMGT germline references using PyIR, a Python wrapper for IgBLAST v1.9. Reads were removed for weak V/J assignments (E-value above 1e-6), missing CDR3, stop codons, out-of-frame junctions, or ambiguous translated residues. A V3J clonotype was defined by an identical inferred V gene, J gene, and CDR3 amino acid sequence. The percentage overlap between two repertoires was calculated by dividing the number of shared unique clonotypes by the size of the smaller repertoire. RTK rarefaction, the Chao1 estimator, and Recon v2.1 estimates of unobserved clonotypes were used to assess repertoire richness. Generation probabilities for all TCRbeta clonotypes obtained by the gDNA method from a few donors were computed using OLGA. TCRdb stores this immuneACCESS table with in-frame sequences only. Part of the clones is absent; in the studies checked, under half of the shortfall reflects unresolved V genes, and no reason is known for the rest. Clone size and V and J calls were adopted from that table, with D and trimming inferred from the DNA. The sample yields 1.5 million to 2.5 million clones; about 95% were counted once. Approximately 1% of the sample goes to the ten largest clones.

This specimen comes from a study of shared clonotypes between healthy human individuals (dated by TCRdb to about 2020). Concerning the study at large: Two women and a few men aged 18 to 49 years were included in the cohort. For each donor, CD4 naive and CD4 memory were each given three plates, CD8 naive was given two plates, and CD8 memory was given one plate. To estimate repertoire size and how much clonotype sharing occurs between individuals, the study deeply sequenced the blood TCR repertoires of 5 or 6 healthy adults. Libraries were prepared and TCR repertoires were sequenced by different laboratories using diverse techniques, in order to increase sequencing depth and limit assay-specific biases. Per donor, leukapheresis produced somewhere between about 0.9 and 9 billion PBMCs.

Study-wide findings and limitations: The genetic and exposure-history diversity represented was limited by the small number of donors. Clonotypes shared by all four sorted-subset donors showed higher generation probabilities than non-shared clonotypes. Only blood was sampled, and tissue TCR repertoires likely differ from those in blood. Rarefaction of sorted-subset datasets indicated incomplete sequencing despite the large sequencing depth. Approximately 5% of naive CD4, 3.5% of naive CD8, roughly 2.5% of memory CD4, and around 0.4% of memory CD8 clonotypes were shared across several donors. Pairwise subsampling led to the expectation that sequencing depth would affect the degree of clonotype sharing among donors. Naive subsets generally had larger estimated clonotype richness than memory subsets did.

Trimming at the junction amounts to 6 bases on V and 1 base on J, and the germline ends lie 10 bases apart. Counted from cysteine to phenylalanine, this CDR3 has 13 amino acids. Only CDR3 DNA is held: 39 bases, read in frame from base 1. CDR1 and CDR2, per the germline V gene, are SGHTS and YDEGEE. Sequenced input: naive CD8+ T cells sorted from blood. Sample cell subset or site, as interpreted from the label and publication: CD45RA+CCR7+. The chain couples TRBV5-8 to TRBJ2-5; the D gene is not confidently resolved. The TCR was taken from a man aged 18 to 29 in good health. The base sequence is TGTGCCAGCAACCCGGACCTCCAAGAGACCCAGTACTTC. The encoded protein is CASNPDLQETQYF.